This passage covers 14 T cell receptor beta chains from one sample sequenced in a study of blood T cell repertoires in COVID-19. Profiled with immunoSEQ multiplex PCR; TCRdb holds only in-frame clones, not every one. The table records about 220,000 clones, 84% of them present only once. The source material was peripheral blood. The receptors come from a man in his forties or fifties with active or convalescent COVID-19.

The V gene is TRBV18, the J gene TRBJ2-3, with D possibly being TRBD1 (5 bases). Germline assignment: CDR1 KGHSH and CDR2 LQKENI. CDR3 length equals 15 residues. With 1 base removed from V and 3 bases from J, the gap between germline ends came to 11 bases. The CDR3 spells CASSPLQGRTDTQYF. The CDR3, as DNA: TGTGCCAGCTCACCACTCCAGGGAAGAACAGATACGCAGTATTTT.

The V gene is TRBV24-1, the J gene TRBJ2-2; the D gene is possibly TRBD1 (7 bases). CDR1 and CDR2 from the germline V gene are KGHDR and SFDVKD. V was shortened by 3 bases and J by 7 bases, with 14 bases between the two germline ends. The CDR3 contains 15 residues. The CDR3 DNA reads TGTGCCACCAGTGATCCGCGACAGGGAGGCGGGGAGCTGTTTTTT. This sequence encodes CATSDPRQGGGELFF.

The chain's CDR3 is CASSLRFGLAGAYEQYF. CDR3 nucleotide sequence: TGTGCCAGCAGCTTGAGGTTCGGCCTAGCGGGGGCCTACGAGCAGTACTTC. This chain joins TRBV5-5 and TRBJ2-7, with 10 bases aligning to TRBD2. The CDR3 loop spans 17 amino acids. Germline V gene lookup returns CDR1 SGHKS and CDR2 YYEKEE (reference sequence). Unmatched junction bases numbered 9, after V lost 1 base and J lost 2 bases. Combining the CDR3 with reference TRBV5-5 and TRBJ2-7 gives the whole variable domain DAGVTQSPTHLIKTRGQQVTLRCSPISGHKSVSWYQQVLGQGPQFIFQYYEKEERGRGNFPDRFSARQFPNYSSELNVNALLLGDSALYLCASSLRFGLAGAYEQYFGPGTRLTVT.

This clone was picked up a small number of times. The V call is TRBV3-1 (or the pseudogene TRBV3-2), the J call TRBJ1-4, with D possibly being TRBD1 (5 bases). The CDR3 consists of 18 residues. Per germline, CDR1 LGHDT and CDR2 YNNKEL (reference sequence). V was shortened by 3 bases and J by 0 bases, with 17 bases between the two germline ends. The CDR3 sequence is CASSHKHPLGATNEKLFF. The CDR3 DNA sequence: TGTGCCAGCAGCCACAAGCATCCTCTAGGGGCAACTAATGAAAAACTGTTTTTT.

The chain is built from TRBV5-5 and TRBJ2-5; TRBD2 matches 13 bases. This CDR3 has 17 residues. Germline CDR1 SGHKS, CDR2 YYEKEE (reference sequence). J gave up 5 bases and V 4 bases, and 11 bases lay outside the gene matches. The CDR3 DNA reads as TGTGCCAGCAGCACGTCCGGGACTAGCGGGGTTTGGGAGACCCAGTACTTC. Encoded protein: CASSTSGTSGVWETQYF.

The chain carries TRBV4-3 and TRBJ2-3; D perhaps matches TRBD1 (6 bases). The V gene's germline CDR1 is LGHNA and CDR2 YSLEER. Trimming took off 1 base at V and 3 bases at J, with 14 bases between the two ends. This CDR3 has 16 residues. In nucleotides, the CDR3 is TGCGCCAGCAGCCAAGCCGCATACAGGGAGACAGATACGCAGTATTTT. Protein product: CASSQAAYRETDTQYF.

The table lists this clone with a few counts. V gene TRBV2 combines with J gene TRBJ1-2; TRBD1 matches 8 bases. Trimming cost V 3 bases and J 1 base; bases outside gene matches: 1. CDR1 and CDR2 from the germline V gene are SNHLY and FYNNEI. This CDR3 is 14 amino acids long. CDR3 sequence reads: CASSDDRGNYGYTF. CDR3 sequence (DNA): TGTGCCAGCAGTGACGACAGGGGTAACTATGGCTACACCTTC.

The gene calls are TRBV12-3 or TRBV12-4 and TRBJ2-7; possible D gene TRBD1, 5 bases. V lost 5 bases to trimming and J lost 3 bases, with 11 bases between them. The CDR3 covers 13 residues. The CDR3 sequence is CASSPGHFYEQYF. The CDR3 region has the DNA TGTGCCAGCAGTCCAGGACATTTCTACGAGCAGTACTTC.

The chain links TRBV19 to TRBJ1-1, with 7 positions matching TRBD1. Germline assignment: CDR1 LNHDA and CDR2 SQIVND (reference sequence). The V and J ends lost 5 bases and 2 bases, in that order; junction bases with no gene match: 5. This CDR3 has 14 residues. The CDR3 here is CASSARQGNTEAFF. CDR3 bases: TGTGCCAGTAGTGCCAGACAGGGAAACACTGAAGCTTTCTTT.

The V gene is TRBV6-6, the J gene TRBJ1-6, with TRBD1 matching over 10 bases. Trimming took 6 bases from V and 10 from J; bases not matched to a gene: 6. Looked up from germline, CDR1 is MNHNY and CDR2 is SVGAGI (reference sequence). CDR3 size: 14 residues. The CDR3 DNA sequence: TGTGCCAGCAGCCCAGACAGGGGGCTCTCACCCCTCCACTTT. This sequence encodes CASSPDRGLSPLHF.

The chain couples TRBV28 to TRBJ1-4; the D gene is possibly TRBD1 (6 bases). This CDR3 is built from 13 residues. V dropped 4 bases and J dropped 10 bases, with 13 bases sitting between them. Germline-derived CDR1 and CDR2 are MDHEN and SYDVKM. CDR3 region: CASSSGGGLKLFF. Here the CDR3 DNA reads TGTGCCAGCAGTTCTGGGGGCGGTTTAAAACTGTTTTTT.

V is TRBV19 and J is TRBJ2-2; maybe TRBD1 (6 bases). The CDR3 length is 19 residues. Germline V gives CDR1 LNHDA, CDR2 SQIVND (reference sequence). V lost 5 bases, J lost 0 bases, and 22 bases lay in between. CDR3 coding DNA: TGTGCCAGTAGTGTACGCCGGGACACCCCATGGTCGAACACCGGGGAGCTGTTTTTT. Translation gives CASSVRRDTPWSNTGELFF.

The chain couples TRBV10-3 to TRBJ1-2, with TRBD1 identical over 7 bases. V dropped 5 bases and J dropped 4; count of bases not matched to a gene: 4. From germline, CDR1 is ENHRY and CDR2 SYGVKD. This CDR3 contains 13 residues. The CDR3 region is CAISRDSLYGYTF. CDR3 DNA sequence: TGTGCCATCAGTAGGGACAGCCTCTATGGCTACACCTTC.

This CDR3 reads CASSEQVFNQPQHF. In DNA form, the CDR3 reads TGTGCCAGCAGTGAACAGGTTTTCAATCAGCCCCAGCATTTT. This chain links TRBV6-1 with TRBJ1-5; D call uncertain. Between the trimmed V and J ends, which lost 2 bases and 3 bases, there was a span of 8 bases. The CDR3 contains 14 residues. Germline lookup yields CDR1 MNHNS and CDR2 SASEGT.